This T cell receptor (beta chain) was observed in a study of control samples from healthy donors and cancer patients. This clone was detected once. The assay was immunoSEQ multiplex PCR, and TCRdb's table has in-frame clones only and misses some. The sample yields around 76,000 clones, 94% seen once. CDR3 size: 12 residues. The germline V gene has CDR1 SEHNR and CDR2 FQNEAQ (reference sequence). V was trimmed by 0 bases and J by 6 bases, leaving 5 bases between them. The V gene is TRBV7-9, the J gene TRBJ1-1; D gene ambiguous. The sequencing sample was made of blood. The sequence derives from a woman aged 40-49 years in good health. The CDR3 reads CASSLAVAEAFF. In DNA, the CDR3 is TGTGCCAGCAGCTTAGCTGTGGCTGAAGCTTTCTTT. Full variable domain (missing parts from reference TRBV7-9 and TRBJ1-1): DTGVSQNPRHKITKRGQNVTFRCDPISEHNRLYWYRQTLGQGPEFLTYFQNEAQLEKSRLLSDRFSAERPKGSFSTLEIQRTEQGDSAMYLCASSLAVAEAFFGQGTRLTVV.